The rows below give T cell receptor beta chains drawn from one sample of a study of blood T cell repertoires in COVID-19. Sequenced by immunoSEQ multiplex PCR; TCRdb stores in-frame clones only, minus some. The sample lists around 80,000 clones; 85% were seen once. The sample taken for sequencing was peripheral blood. These receptors were taken from a man aged 45-60 years with COVID-19, enrolled during active disease. CDR3s leave out the opening cysteine and the closing phenylalanine or tryptophan. For some rows the clone size is stated as once, few or many, or as a class when expanded; others skip it.

v_gene: TRBV15; j_gene: TRBJ1-1; abundance: .; CDR3aa: ATSRGGELGTEAF
v_gene: TRBV10-3; j_gene: TRBJ1-2; abundance: once; CDR3aa: AISERGQGVGNYGYT
v_gene: TRBV6-2/TRBV6-3; j_gene: TRBJ2-7; abundance: .; CDR3aa: ASSHRLGVVGEQY
v_gene: TRBV3-1/TRBV3-2; j_gene: TRBJ2-7; abundance: few; CDR3aa: ASSQERPGEDEQY
v_gene: TRBV18; j_gene: TRBJ1-6; abundance: .; CDR3aa: ASSQGSNSPLH
v_gene: TRBV19; j_gene: TRBJ1-5; abundance: .; CDR3aa: ASSIGDQPQH
v_gene: TRBV5-1; j_gene: TRBJ2-6; abundance: .; CDR3aa: ASSLTASGANVLT
v_gene: TRBV20-1; j_gene: TRBJ1-1; abundance: .; CDR3aa: SASPGTEAF
v_gene: TRBV29-1; j_gene: TRBJ1-1; abundance: .; CDR3aa: SVFRGTGNTEAF
v_gene: TRBV30; j_gene: TRBJ1-1; abundance: .; CDR3aa: AWSRGGGNSEAF
v_gene: TRBV23-1; j_gene: TRBJ2-1; abundance: .; CDR3aa: ASSHKTRGNEQF
v_gene: TRBV9; j_gene: TRBJ2-1; abundance: .; CDR3aa: ASSGGRNPYNEQF
v_gene: TRBV6-5; j_gene: TRBJ1-2; abundance: .; CDR3aa: ASSKQTGGAYT
v_gene: TRBV9; j_gene: TRBJ2-3; abundance: .; CDR3aa: ASSAPPGQLLAGVADTQY
v_gene: TRBV3-1/TRBV3-2; j_gene: TRBJ1-2; abundance: .; CDR3aa: ARAFDGIRGGYT
v_gene: TRBV4-2; j_gene: TRBJ2-1; abundance: .; CDR3aa: ASSQDGLAGYNEQF
v_gene: TRBV6-2/TRBV6-3; j_gene: TRBJ2-1; abundance: .; CDR3aa: ASTPTSGSLYNEQF
v_gene: TRBV15; j_gene: TRBJ2-3; abundance: .; CDR3aa: ATSRESGGPDTQY
v_gene: TRBV4-1; j_gene: TRBJ2-6; abundance: .; CDR3aa: ASSPSIGLVHSGANVLT
v_gene: TRBV7-3; j_gene: TRBJ2-1; abundance: .; CDR3aa: ASSPTSGSYNEQF
v_gene: TRBV28; j_gene: TRBJ2-7; abundance: .; CDR3aa: ASTYSGGSYEQY
v_gene: TRBV19; j_gene: TRBJ1-2; abundance: .; CDR3aa: ASSIESGQFYGYT
v_gene: TRBV7-3; j_gene: TRBJ2-3; abundance: once; CDR3aa: ASSLTFGRGQGKTDTQY
v_gene: TRBV7-8; j_gene: TRBJ1-1; abundance: .; CDR3aa: ASSLVTGLEAF
v_gene: TRBV9; j_gene: TRBJ2-7; abundance: .; CDR3aa: ASSVTGTYSYEQY
v_gene: TRBV11-3; j_gene: TRBJ2-3; abundance: .; CDR3aa: ASSLGGNTDTQY
v_gene: TRBV28; j_gene: TRBJ1-1; abundance: .; CDR3aa: ASSPGTGVIDTEAF
v_gene: TRBV6-5; j_gene: TRBJ1-3; abundance: .; CDR3aa: ASSRDRGSGNTIY
v_gene: TRBV7-2; j_gene: TRBJ2-5; abundance: .; CDR3aa: ASSRPGLADNQETQY
v_gene: TRBV27; j_gene: TRBJ1-1; abundance: .; CDR3aa: ASSFGGANTEAF
v_gene: TRBV27; j_gene: TRBJ2-1; abundance: .; CDR3aa: ASSLDLAVPRWF
v_gene: TRBV19; j_gene: TRBJ2-7; abundance: .; CDR3aa: ASSMGAGAWYEQY
v_gene: TRBV6-6; j_gene: TRBJ1-2; abundance: once; CDR3aa: ASSYLQGSSYT
v_gene: TRBV28; j_gene: TRBJ2-1; abundance: .; CDR3aa: AGSGLIDYNEQF
v_gene: TRBV4-1; j_gene: TRBJ1-1; abundance: .; CDR3aa: ASSQDSSGTGGGNTEAF
v_gene: TRBV4-2; j_gene: TRBJ2-7; abundance: once; CDR3aa: ASSQEAAESGSFYEQY
v_gene: TRBV28; j_gene: TRBJ2-7; abundance: .; CDR3aa: ASGSSWTGDGTYEQY
v_gene: TRBV19; j_gene: TRBJ1-6; abundance: .; CDR3aa: ASRTGTGRISPLH
v_gene: TRBV24-1; j_gene: TRBJ2-1; abundance: once; CDR3aa: ATSDPGTTSYNEQF
v_gene: TRBV7-9; j_gene: TRBJ2-2; abundance: .; CDR3aa: ASRSRRVPETNTGELF
v_gene: TRBV5-1; j_gene: TRBJ1-1; abundance: .; CDR3aa: ASSFGLRGQANTEAF
v_gene: TRBV4-1; j_gene: TRBJ2-4; abundance: .; CDR3aa: ASSQDPGREKNIQY
v_gene: TRBV7-2; j_gene: TRBJ1-1; abundance: .; CDR3aa: ASSEGGLTEAF
v_gene: TRBV5-1; j_gene: TRBJ2-1; abundance: .; CDR3aa: ASSLGWLDEQF
v_gene: TRBV5-1; j_gene: TRBJ1-2; abundance: .; CDR3aa: ASSGTGQAFGYT